The clone carrying this TCR beta chain was seen a handful of times. Antigen specificity is unknown. The germline CDR1 and CDR2 sequences are ENHRY and SYGVKD. The ends were cut back, 2 bases at V and 8 bases at J, with 9 bases in the middle. This CDR3 contains 12 residues. This sample was included in a study of T-cell memory formation after mild COVID-19. Overall study findings and caveats: Cross-reactive memory appears to have joined, as suggested by some responding clones showing up in pre-infection memory. Clones shrinking between day 15 and 85 showed a balanced CD4/CD8 split, and those that grew later tilted toward CD4+.

5'RACE with constant-segment primers built TCRalpha and TCRbeta cDNA libraries with UMIs. TCRdb re-called the 5' RACE reads through MiXCR, storing one row per CDR3 protein. The sample lists hundreds of thousands of distinct CDR3 sequences; roughly 25% were seen once. The clonotype was recovered from an adult woman who had mild COVID-19 (a few samples of this study predate the infection). Cell type and time point are not known. Sample: PBMCs or a T cell subset sorted from them (not recorded which). This rearrangement joins TRBV10-3 to TRBJ1-2, with a possible D match to TRBD1 (5 bases). In DNA, the CDR3 is TGTGCCATCAGTGAGCGAGGGGACGGCTACACCTTC. Translated, it gives CAISERGDGYTF.